This entry lists 22 T cell receptor beta chains sequenced from one sample in a study of blood T cell repertoires in COVID-19. Generated by immunoSEQ multiplex PCR, the TCRdb table keeps only in-frame clones and is missing some. The sample has approximately 70,000 clones, about nine tenths seen once. Specimen: peripheral blood. Source of these receptors: a woman in her late teens or twenties with acute or convalescent COVID-19.

The chain is built from TRBV30 and TRBJ1-6; 8 nucleotides agree with TRBD1. Germline CDR1 and CDR2: GTSNPN and SVGIG (reference sequence). This CDR3 contains 15 residues. CDR3 residues: CASRQGSSYNSPLHF. CDR3 bases: TGTGCGAGCCGACAGGGGTCCTCCTATAATTCACCCCTCCACTTT.

The genes are TRBV7-9 and TRBJ2-2; 8 bases map to TRBD1. J was trimmed by 3 bases and V by 3 bases; bases with no gene match: 6. CDR3 length: 16 amino acids. Germline CDR1 SEHNR, CDR2 FQNEAQ (reference sequence). The CDR3 nucleotides read TGTGCCAGCAGCTTTGATCTACAGGGGGACACCGGGGAGCTGTTTTTT. Translation: CASSFDLQGDTGELFF.

V gene TRBV2 combines with J gene TRBJ2-5; 10 bases match TRBD1. V was clipped by 5 bases and J by 5 bases; unmatched bases: 5. This CDR3 region has 14 residues. Per the germline V gene, CDR1 is SNHLY and CDR2 is FYNNEI. The chain's CDR3 is CASSRDRGWETQYF. Here the CDR3 DNA reads TGTGCCAGCAGTCGGGACAGGGGATGGGAGACCCAGTACTTC.

This chain uses TRBV6-2 or TRBV6-3 with TRBJ2-2; maybe TRBD2 (7 bases). Germline V gene sequence: CDR1 MNHEY, CDR2 SVGEGT. The CDR3 length is 17 residues. Trimming took off 4 bases at V and 5 bases at J, with 20 bases between the two ends. The CDR3 DNA reads as TGTGCCAGCAGTTCCAACCGGGGGGCATCCCTTACCGGGGAGCTGTTTTTT. Its protein product is CASSSNRGASLTGELFF.

The chain combines TRBV24-1 with TRBJ1-6, with D perhaps TRBD1 (5 bases). The V gene lost 10 bases and the J gene lost 10 bases, with 10 bases spanning the gap. CDR3 length equals 11 residues. From germline, CDR1 is KGHDR and CDR2 SFDVKD. The CDR3 sequence is CATGGESPLHF. The CDR3 DNA reads as TGTGCCACGGGGGGGGAATCACCCCTCCACTTT.

The chain has TRBV30 and TRBJ1-4; TRBD1 agrees at 7 bases. CDR3 length: 15 amino acids. The J segment lost 5 bases and the V segment lost 3 bases, leaving 9 bases of the junction unmatched. Germline loops: CDR1 GTSNPN, CDR2 SVGIG (reference sequence). The CDR3 spells CAWRRGQGKNEKLFF. The CDR3 bases are TGTGCCTGGAGGAGGGGGCAGGGGAAGAATGAAAAACTGTTTTTT.

The rearrangement uses TRBV27 and TRBJ1-5; D is ambiguous. V was shortened by 3 bases and J by 1 base, with 10 bases between the two germline ends. This CDR3 comprises 15 residues. CDR1 MNHEY and CDR2 SMNVEV come from the germline V gene (reference sequence). The CDR3 loop is CASSFTVPSNQPQHF. In DNA, the CDR3 is TGTGCCAGCAGTTTCACAGTCCCAAGCAATCAGCCCCAGCATTTT.

Points on this clone: This same CDR3 is encoded by further DNA sequences in the sample. The rearrangement links TRBV28 to TRBJ1-1, with D perhaps TRBD1 (5 bases). From germline, CDR1 is MDHEN and CDR2 SYDVKM. V was cut by 3 bases and J by 1 base, with 6 bases left in between. The CDR3 has 13 amino acids. The CDR3 sequence: CASSLQGNTEAFF. CDR3 DNA: TGTGCCAGCAGTTTGCAGGGGAACACTGAAGCTTTCTTT.

This sequence joins TRBV3-1 (or the pseudogene TRBV3-2) and TRBJ2-5, with 7 bases identical to TRBD2. With V trimmed by 1 base and J by 1 base, 6 bases remained unmatched. CDR1 is LGHDT, CDR2 YNNKEL, per germline (reference sequence). The CDR3 consists of 16 residues. CDR3 DNA: TGTGCCAGCAGCCAAGCAACGCTAGCGGCCCAAGAGACCCAGTACTTC. Translated, it gives CASSQATLAAQETQYF.

The table lists this clone with a count of one. The chain combines TRBV6-2 or TRBV6-3 with TRBJ1-5, with 8 bases aligning to TRBD1. CDR1 MNHEY and CDR2 SVGEGT come from the germline V gene. CDR3 length: 16 residues. J gave up 4 bases and V 6 bases, and 11 bases lay outside the gene matches. The CDR3: CASRPIGTGQNQPQHF. The CDR3 DNA sequence: TGTGCCAGCAGACCTATAGGGACAGGACAAAATCAGCCCCAGCATTTT.

This rearrangement joins TRBV5-1 to TRBJ2-1; 8 bases fit TRBD2. This CDR3 has 16 residues. The germline gives CDR1 SGHRS, CDR2 YFSETQ. V shed 1 base, J shed 3 bases, and the junction held 6 bases outside the gene matches. The CDR3 nucleotides read TGCGCCAGCAGCTTGTCTGTGGGACTAGTCTACAATGAGCAGTTCTTC. As protein: CASSLSVGLVYNEQFF.

This clone was recorded only once. The chain employs TRBV6-1 and TRBJ1-3; D perhaps matches TRBD1 (6 bases). Per germline, CDR1 MNHNS and CDR2 SASEGT. Trimming removed 1 base from V and 4 bases from J, with 14 bases in between. The CDR3 is made up of 16 amino acids. The CDR3 loop is CASSEESGGAGNTIYF. CDR3 sequence (DNA): TGTGCCAGCAGTGAAGAGTCGGGGGGCGCGGGAAACACCATATATTTT.

The chain carries TRBV7-6 and TRBJ2-7, with D possibly matching TRBD2 (7 bases). The CDR3 extends over 15 amino acids. V dropped 3 bases and J dropped 4 bases, with 16 bases sitting between them. Germline lookup yields CDR1 SGHVS and CDR2 FNYEAQ. The CDR3 loop reads CASSFFEGGAYEQYF. CDR3 nucleotides: TGTGCCAGCAGCTTCTTTGAGGGGGGGGCTTACGAGCAGTACTTC.

V gene TRBV3-1 (or the pseudogene TRBV3-2) combines with J gene TRBJ2-5, with TRBD2 matching 9 bases. Germline trimming cut 2 bases from V and 0 bases from J; bases unmatched to any gene: 1. The CDR3 is 15 amino acids. Germline lookup yields CDR1 LGHDT and CDR2 YNNKEL (reference sequence). The CDR3 region is CASSQSGGYQETQYF. CDR3 nucleotide sequence: TGTGCCAGCAGCCAAAGCGGGGGGTACCAAGAGACCCAGTACTTC.

The J gene is TRBJ2-5, the V gene TRBV5-4, with TRBD2 matching over 10 bases. The CDR3 is made up of 15 amino acids. The germline CDR1 and CDR2 sequences are SGHNT and YYREEE (reference sequence). V lost 4 bases, J lost 2 bases, and 5 bases stayed unmatched. CDR3 nucleotide sequence: TGTGCCAGCAGCATAGGACTAGCGGATCAAGAGACCCAGTACTTC. This encodes CASSIGLADQETQYF.

This clone was seen only once. The rearrangement links TRBV29-1 to TRBJ2-3; D possibly corresponds to TRBD2 (6 bases). The V and J ends lost 6 bases and 2 bases respectively, with 9 bases between them. Germline V CDR1 and CDR2: SQVTM, ANQGSEA. The CDR3 extends over 12 amino acids. The CDR3, as DNA: TGCAGCGTGCGGGATAACACAGATACGCAGTATTTT. Translation: CSVRDNTDTQYF.

The rearrangement links TRBV28 to TRBJ1-5; possible D gene TRBD1, 6 bases. CDR3 length: 15 residues. V was shortened by 3 bases and J by 4 bases, with 13 bases between the two germline ends. Germline V lookup: CDR1 MDHEN, CDR2 SYDVKM. The CDR3 DNA is TGTGCCAGCAGTTTTTTCGGACAGCGGAATCAGCCCCAGCATTTT. Protein sequence: CASSFFGQRNQPQHF.

V is TRBV7-9 and J is TRBJ2-2; D not certain. Per germline, CDR1 SEHNR and CDR2 FQNEAQ (reference sequence). This CDR3 has 13 residues. V was clipped by 1 base and J by 5 bases, with 5 bases between them. CDR3 sequence: CASSLGATGELFF. The CDR3 DNA reads as TGTGCCAGCAGCTTAGGGGCAACCGGGGAGCTGTTTTTT.

V gene TRBV5-1 combines with J gene TRBJ1-4, with D possibly being TRBD1 (6 bases). This CDR3 contains 14 residues. CDR1 is SGHRS, CDR2 YFSETQ, per germline. V was pared by 3 bases and J by 7 bases, with 13 bases between. The CDR3 nucleotides read TGCGCCAGCAGCTCAACAGGGCAAGGTGAAAAACTGTTTTTT. It yields the protein CASSSTGQGEKLFF.

The chain recombines TRBV3-1 (or the pseudogene TRBV3-2) with TRBJ2-7; D remains unclear. Germline V CDR1 and CDR2: LGHDT, YNNKEL (reference sequence). The CDR3 contains 12 residues. V lost 4 bases, J lost 2 bases, and 6 bases lay in between. The CDR3 here is CASSRATYEQYF. DNA for the CDR3: TGTGCCAGCAGCCGGGCGACCTACGAGCAGTACTTC.

The J gene is TRBJ2-1, the V gene TRBV7-9, with D possibly matching TRBD1 (6 bases). CDR1 and CDR2 from the germline V gene are SEHNR and FQNEAQ (reference sequence). Trimming removed 3 bases at V and 0 bases at J, with 15 bases between. The CDR3 consists of 17 residues. The CDR3: CASSFWGDRSSYNEQFF. The DNA for the CDR3 is TGTGCCAGCAGCTTCTGGGGCGACAGGAGCTCCTACAATGAGCAGTTCTTC.

The chain couples TRBV2 to TRBJ1-5, with D unresolved. The CDR3 contains 14 residues. The germline CDR1 and CDR2 sequences are SNHLY and FYNNEI. Trimming took 4 bases from V and 2 from J, leaving 9 bases between them. The CDR3, as DNA: TGTGCCAGCAGTGGACGGCGGGGCAATCAGCCCCAGCATTTT. This gives the protein CASSGRRGNQPQHF.